This passage covers 10 T cell receptor beta chains from one sample sequenced in a study of T cell repertoires in cytomegalovirus infection (dated by TCRdb to the late 2010s). The treatment or condition label for this specimen denotes: in vitro stimulation with specific CMV peptide epitopes to enrich CMV-specific T cells. These receptors have no identified antigens. The sequencing machine was an Illumina HiSeq 1500. The public sequencing data were trimmed at Q25 with fastp and processed into clonotypes with MiXCR by TCRdb, which kept only in-frame beta chains. Merged by CDR3 protein, the rows form single entries marked with the most common genes and DNA. The sample yields nearly 700,000 distinct CDR3 sequences; approximately 33% were counted once. The top ten clones comprise roughly 20% of the sample. This material consisted of cultured PBMCs, taken from culture after CMV antigen stimulation. These receptors were taken from a human donor in good health (CMV status not recorded). Some clones in this sample may be carry-over from other donors' samples.

The chain couples TRBV4-1 to TRBJ2-5, with unresolved D. The CDR3 sequence is 13 residues long. V was trimmed by 1 base and J by 5 bases, leaving 8 bases between them. Germline-derived CDR1 and CDR2 are MGHRA and YSYEKL. The CDR3 loop is CASSQVLGETQYF. The DNA of the CDR3 is TGCGCCAGCAGCCAAGTATTGGGCGAGACCCAGTACTTC.

The gene calls are TRBV9 and TRBJ1-3; no definite D call. The V end lost 2 bases, the J end lost 7 bases, and 13 bases lay between the germline ends. This CDR3 is 14 amino acids long. Per the germline V gene, CDR1 is SGDLS and CDR2 is YYNGEE. The CDR3 protein is CASSVGRFGNTIYF. The CDR3 DNA follows: TGTGCCAGCAGCGTTGGTAGATTTGGGAACACCATATATTTT.

The chain carries TRBV7-9 and TRBJ2-6; unclear D gene. The CDR3 sequence is 12 residues long. Germline CDR1 reads SEHNR; CDR2 reads FQNEAQ (reference sequence). The V and J ends lost 0 bases and 12 bases respectively, with 6 bases between them. CDR3 nucleotide sequence: TGTGCCAGCAGCTTAGCGCGAGGCGTCCTGACTTTC. Amino acids: CASSLARGVLTF. The full variable domain, in which reference TRBV7-9 and TRBJ2-6 provide the parts outside the CDR3, is DTGVSQNPRHKITKRGQNVTFRCDPISEHNRLYWYRQTLGQGPEFLTYFQNEAQLEKSRLLSDRFSAERPKGSFSTLEIQRTEQGDSAMYLCASSLARGVLTFGAGSRLTVL.

This chain joins TRBV5-4 and TRBJ2-3, with 9 nucleotides matching TRBD2. The CDR3 runs to 16 residues. The germline V gene encodes CDR1 SGHNT and CDR2 YYREEE (reference sequence). V gave up 0 bases and J gave up 7 bases; unmatched junction bases: 9. This CDR3 is CASSLAGAGGRYTQYF. The CDR3, as DNA: TGTGCCAGCAGCTTGGCCGGGGCGGGGGGGCGTTATACGCAGTATTTT.

V and J are TRBV27 and TRBJ1-3; maybe TRBD1 (6 bases). Germline V CDR1 and CDR2: MNHEY, SMNVEV (reference sequence). V was cut by 7 bases and J by 4 bases, with 11 bases left in between. The CDR3 sequence is 13 residues long. The CDR3 sequence is CASTTGFGNTIYF. CDR3 DNA: TGTGCCAGCACAACAGGGTTCGGAAACACCATATATTTT.

The V call is TRBV11-2, the J call TRBJ1-4, with D tentatively TRBD1 (5 bases). With 3 bases removed from V and 0 bases from J, the gap between germline ends came to 8 bases. The CDR3 covers 15 residues. Germline assignment: CDR1 SGHAT and CDR2 FQNNGV. The CDR3 reads CASSFRGATNEKLFF. The CDR3 coding sequence is TGTGCCAGCAGCTTTCGGGGGGCAACTAATGAAAAACTGTTTTTT.

This clonotype was observed a few times. The rearrangement links TRBV28 to TRBJ2-3; the D gene is possibly TRBD1 (5 bases). Per the germline V gene, CDR1 is MDHEN and CDR2 is SYDVKM. V gave up 2 bases and J gave up 4 bases, with 10 bases separating them. CDR3 length: 14 amino acids. CDR3 protein: CASSLDKGPDTQYF. The CDR3 region has the DNA TGTGCCAGCAGTTTAGATAAGGGGCCAGATACGCAGTATTTT. Supplemented by reference TRBV28 and TRBJ2-3, the full variable domain reads DVKVTQSSRYLVKRTGEKVFLECVQDMDHENMFWYRQDPGLGLRLIYFSYDVKMKEKGDIPEGYSVSREKKERFSLILESASTNQTSMYLCASSLDKGPDTQYFGPGTRLTVL.

The J gene is TRBJ2-1, the V gene TRBV20-1, with 14 bases aligning to TRBD2. This CDR3 region has 18 residues. CDR1 DFQATT and CDR2 SNEGSKA come from the germline V gene (reference sequence). After removal of 2 bases from V and 9 bases from J, the junction contained 15 bases not matched to a gene. The CDR3 here is CSARISKGGLAGVSEQFF. CDR3 DNA: TGCAGTGCTAGAATTTCCAAGGGGGGACTAGCGGGAGTAAGTGAGCAGTTCTTC.

This clonotype has more than one count but fewer than ten. CDR3: CASSLIGPNTEAFF. CDR3 nucleotides: TGTGCCAGCAGCCTAATTGGTCCGAACACTGAAGCTTTCTTT. The chain has TRBV7-6 and TRBJ1-1, with no clear D. Trimming took 5 bases from V and 1 from J, leaving 11 bases between them. The CDR3 is 14 residues long. Germline values: CDR1 SGHVS, CDR2 FNYEAQ.

This clonotype was observed a handful of times. The chain carries TRBV7-2 and TRBJ1-3; no reliable D call. Per germline, CDR1 SGHTA and CDR2 FQGNSA. Trimming left V 2 bases short and J 2 bases short, with 10 bases between. The CDR3 is made up of 15 amino acids. CDR3 in DNA: TGTGCCAGCAGCTTAAGGACGCTCGCTGGAAACACCATATATTTT. Translating it yields CASSLRTLAGNTIYF.